The clone carrying this T cell receptor beta chain was seen more than once but under ten times. No antigen is known for it. The method was immunoSEQ multiplex PCR; TCRdb's version includes in-frame clones alone and lacks a portion of them. The sample has 15,000 to 17,000 clones, under 75% seen once; the top ten hold less than 6%. The germline CDR1 and CDR2 sequences are SGHRS and YFSETQ. V lost 4 bases to trimming and J lost 5 bases, with 15 bases between them. This CDR3 comprises 14 residues. This specimen comes from a study of tumor-infiltrating lymphocytes in localized non-small cell lung cancer. Overall study findings and caveats: Different pieces of the same tissue went to different assays, confounding technical variation with intratumor heterogeneity.

The source of this sequence is a human donor with non-small cell lung cancer. Sequencing was done on a sample of lung tumor tissue. This sequence joins TRBV5-1 and TRBJ2-5; maybe TRBD1 (5 bases). The CDR3 bases are TGCGCCAGCAGCCCCGGCAGGGTGGGTGAGACCCAGTACTTC. Its translation is CASSPGRVGETQYF.